This T cell receptor (beta chain) was captured by sequencing in a study of TIL therapy for anti-PD-1-resistant metastatic lung cancer (dated by TCRdb to 2020 to 2022). Regarding the complete study: Before any PD-1/PD-L1 blockade was given, tumors were harvested, nivolumab was then administered, and patients who progressed went on to receive lymphodepletion, an infusion of expanded TIL, and IL-2. T cell receptor beta sequencing of tumor and peripheral blood served to follow clonotypes across the tumor, the expanded TIL product, and serial blood samples. A median age of around 58 years (range about 35-75) and a median tumor PD-L1 proportion score of 5.5% to 7% were recorded among enrolled patients. Most of the cohort had lung adenocarcinoma, a few tumors were EGFR-mutant and two were ALK-rearranged, and half of the patients were current or former smokers. Across the cohort, whole-exome sequencing showed a median non-synonymous tumor mutation burden of approximately 1.5 mutations per megabase.

Using bias-controlled multiplex PCR with the immunoSEQ v3 hsTCRB kit, the TCR beta CDR3 regions were amplified from genomic DNA. TCR libraries were sequenced on an Illumina NextSeq 500 to some 1.8 million read pairs for survey level or about 5-6 million for deep level. Per the authors' processing: V, D and J genes were assigned, non-productive sequences were removed, and clonality was reported by immunoSEQ Analyzer software. To compare repertoires between infused TIL and blood, productive Simpson clonality was used along with the Morisita overlap index of productive TRB rearrangements. For each clone in blood, the absolute clonotype count was estimated by multiplying the lymphocyte count by the CD3+ fraction and by the clone's productive frequency. TCRdb limited this immuneACCESS table to in-frame rearrangements with V and J called. A share of clones is missing; checked studies link under half to unresolved V genes, and the rest is unexplained. From that table come the V and J calls and clone size; the DNA was used to work out D and trimming. Present in this sample are 50,000 to 70,000 clones, over 75% of which were seen just once. The ten largest account for just under 3% of the sample.

The full study reports these points: Because the cohort was highly selected, with more treatment-naive, never-smoker and oncogene-addicted patients than is typical, generalizability is limited. The study protocol defined all tumor marker inferences as exploratory. The baseline peripheral repertoire was partially replaced by infused TIL clonotypes, which then decayed over months, and persistence showed no apparent association with response.

The label giving this sample's time point can be read as: pre-treatment sample, taken before nivolumab and TIL therapy. Adults with stage 4 NSCLC were enrolled in a dual-center phase I trial from October 2017 to early 2020. Samples came from a single-arm, open-label phase I trial of tumor-infiltrating lymphocyte therapy with nivolumab in advanced non-small cell lung cancer. Blood mononuclear cells were isolated from EDTA tubes by Ficoll gradient and were snap-frozen as pellets, and DNA was extracted with a Qiagen mini-prep kit. The germline ends are 9 bases apart after V is trimmed by 5 bases and J by 8 bases. CDR1 and CDR2 are read off the germline V gene as MNHEY and SVGAGI. Measured from the cysteine to the phenylalanine, the CDR3 is 11 residues long. CDR3 DNA is the only sequence kept; it has 33 bases, read in frame from the first base. Turning to this clone: Its antigen remains undetermined. Base qualities are not recorded, but no much larger clone differs from it by a single base.

The clonotype originates from a person aged 25-80 years with non-small cell lung cancer. Sequencing used blood, obtained at baseline. Recombination joined TRBV6-5 with TRBJ1-2; a weak D assignment points to TRBD1 (5 bases agree). The DNA sequence is given as TGTGCCAGCAGTCGGGGCCGAGGCTACACCTTC. The translation is CASSRGRGYTF.